Sequencing of this T cell receptor beta chain was carried out in a study of blood T cell repertoires in COVID-19. About the research overall: Samples of COVID-19 (acute and convalescent) were obtained from the United States, Italy and Spain.

Sequenced by immunoSEQ multiplex PCR; TCRdb stores in-frame clones only, minus some. The table has some 270,000 clones, 70% to 90% seen once; the top ten hold 11%. The sample was peripheral blood. This TCR derives from a woman in her 70s with acute or convalescent COVID-19.

The CDR3 DNA reads TGTGCCAGCAGACCAATACTCGACAGGCTATTCAATCAGCCCCAGCATTTT. Protein: CASRPILDRLFNQPQHF. The V call is TRBV11-2, the J call TRBJ1-5; tentative D call: TRBD1 (6 bases). Germline CDR1 SGHAT, CDR2 FQNNGV. The CDR3 length is 17 residues. Trimming took off 6 bases at V and 3 bases at J, with 21 bases between the two ends. The entire variable domain, with the rest obtained from reference TRBV11-2 and TRBJ1-5, is as follows: EAGVAQSPRYKIIEKRQSVAFWCNPISGHATLYWYQQILGQGPKLLIQFQNNGVVDDSQLPKDRFSAERLKGVDSTLKIQPAKLEDSAVYLCASRPILDRLFNQPQHFGDGTRLSIL.